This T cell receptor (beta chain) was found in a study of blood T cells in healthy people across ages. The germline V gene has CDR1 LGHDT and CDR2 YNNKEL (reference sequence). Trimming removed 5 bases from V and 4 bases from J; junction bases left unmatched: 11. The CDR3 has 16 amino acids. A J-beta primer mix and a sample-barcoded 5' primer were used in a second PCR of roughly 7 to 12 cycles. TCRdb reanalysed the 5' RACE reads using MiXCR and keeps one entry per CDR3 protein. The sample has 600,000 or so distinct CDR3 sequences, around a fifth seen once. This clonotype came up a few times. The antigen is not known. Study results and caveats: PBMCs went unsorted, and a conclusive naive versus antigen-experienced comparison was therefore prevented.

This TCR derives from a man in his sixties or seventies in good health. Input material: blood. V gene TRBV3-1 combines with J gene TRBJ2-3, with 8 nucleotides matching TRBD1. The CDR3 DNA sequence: TGTGCCAGCAGCGGGACTCCGGGACAGGCCCCAGATACGCAGTATTTT. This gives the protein CASSGTPGQAPDTQYF.